The 11 T cell receptor beta chains presented below share a single source sample, sequenced in a study of breast tumors, draining lymph nodes, adjacent tissues (TCRdb year 2016). Lymph node samples came from the axillary draining lymph nodes of breast cancer patients. The protocol used for the library was multiplex PCR. The instrument was an Illumina HiSeq 2000. TCRdb reworked the public reads: Q25 trimming with fastp, MiXCR clone assembly, productive beta chains retained. Duplicate CDR3 protein sequences are folded into a single record with the most common DNA and genes. The sample profile shows about 140,000 distinct CDR3 sequences; about 30% of them were found once. Together, the top ten hold under 2.5% of the sample. The sample comprised axillary lymph node tissue. The receptor set was obtained from a female donor with breast cancer. Some clones in this sample may be carry-over from other donors' samples.

As to this clonotype: A read error may be the cause here, since a much bigger clone is one base away. This sequence joins TRBV6-1 and TRBJ1-4; D possibly corresponds to TRBD1 (5 bases). Germline loops: CDR1 MNHNS, CDR2 SASEGT. The CDR3 length is 20 residues. CDR3 protein: CASSQAGWGLDAATNEKLFF. CDR3 DNA: TGTGCCAGCAGTCAAGCGGGTTGGGGACTGGATGCTGCAACTAATGAAAAACTGTTTTTT.

The V and J genes are TRBV12-5 and TRBJ1-6; D gene uncertain. CDR3 length equals 14 residues. CDR1 is LGHNT, CDR2 FRNRAP, per germline. The CDR3 spells CTSSFGGSLSALHF. The CDR3, as DNA: TGTACCAGCAGTTTCGGCGGGTCACTATCGGCCCTCCACTTT. The whole variable domain, filled in from reference TRBV12-5 and TRBJ1-6, reads DARVTQTPRHKVTEMGQEVTMRCQPILGHNTVFWYRQTMMQGLELLAYFRNRAPLDDSGMPKDRFSAEMPDATLATLKIQPSEPRDSAVYFCTSSFGGSLSALHFGNGTRLTVT.

This clonotype was observed many times. The chain couples TRBV3-1 to TRBJ1-6; D might be TRBD1 (6 bases). This CDR3 region has 16 residues. V gave up 3 bases and J gave up 7 bases, with 16 bases separating them. Germline assignment: CDR1 LGHDT and CDR2 YNNKEL (reference sequence). CDR3 coding DNA: TGTGCCAGCAGCCACCGAACAGGGAAGAGAAATTCACCCCTCCACTTT. Its protein product is CASSHRTGKRNSPLHF.

This chain links TRBV2 with TRBJ2-3; 8 bases line up with TRBD2. The CDR3 sequence is 14 residues long. Germline V gene lookup returns CDR1 SNHLY and CDR2 FYNNEI. The chain's CDR3 is CTGSGRTSPDTQYF. The CDR3 nucleotides read TGTACCGGCAGTGGAAGGACTAGCCCGGATACGCAGTATTTT.

The chain has TRBV6-1 and TRBJ2-7, with 9 bases that match TRBD1. The length of the CDR3 is 13 residues. The V and J ends lost 6 bases and 6 bases, in that order; junction bases with no gene match: 6. Germline assignment: CDR1 MNHNS and CDR2 SASEGT. The CDR3 protein is CASSPGQGREQYF. The CDR3 nucleotides are TGTGCCAGCAGCCCGGGACAGGGCCGCGAGCAGTACTTC.

Notes on this clonotype: A much bigger clone sits one base away, suggesting this may be a read error. V usage is TRBV6-5 and J usage is TRBJ2-1; D is ambiguous. The CDR3 is made up of 14 amino acids. Germline V gives CDR1 MNHEY, CDR2 SVGAGI. Trimming left V 2 bases short and J 4 bases short, with 9 bases between. The DNA for the CDR3 is TGTGCCAGCAGTTACCCGAACCGATACAATGAGCAGTTCTTC. It specifies CASSYPNRYNEQFF.

This clonotype has ten or more counts. The genes are TRBV19 and TRBJ1-5, with D maybe TRBD1 (5 bases). The CDR3 consists of 14 residues. Germline V gene lookup returns CDR1 LNHDA and CDR2 SQIVND (reference sequence). V was shortened by 8 bases and J by 5 bases, with 16 bases between the two germline ends. As DNA, the CDR3 is TGTGCCAGTGGTGTGAGGGGTGAGGATCAGCCCCAGCATTTT. Protein: CASGVRGEDQPQHF.

This clonotype was detected ten times or more. This chain uses TRBV11-3 with TRBJ2-1, with D possibly matching TRBD1 (5 bases). CDR3 length: 14 residues. V lost 3 bases to trimming and J lost 7 bases, with 13 bases between them. Germline V gene sequence: CDR1 SGHNT, CDR2 YENEEA. The CDR3 region has the DNA TGTGCCAGCAGCTTGGCAGGGTTCGTTAATGAGCAGTTCTTC. It codes for CASSLAGFVNEQFF.

Ten or more counts support this clonotype. V and J are TRBV6-6 and TRBJ2-7; perhaps D is TRBD1 or TRBD2 (5 bases each). Trimming pared 6 bases from V and 1 base from J, leaving 13 bases between. CDR1 and CDR2 (germline): MNHNY, SVGAGI (reference sequence). The CDR3 totals 14 residues. The CDR3 region is CASSPGTGSYEQYV. In DNA form, the CDR3 reads TGTGCCAGCAGCCCCGGGACGGGGTCCTACGAGCAGTACGTC.

This clonotype was detected ten times or more. The V call is TRBV3-1, the J call TRBJ2-5; 8 nucleotides agree with TRBD1. Germline V gene lookup returns CDR1 LGHDT and CDR2 YNNKEL (reference sequence). The CDR3 contains 12 residues. V shed 6 bases and J 5 bases; nucleotides not matched to a gene: 2. The CDR3 bases are TGTGCCAGCAGACACAGGGGGGAGACCCAGTACTTC. Residues: CASRHRGETQYF.

CDR3 residues: CASSPGEIGDTEAFF. CDR3 in DNA: TGTGCCAGCTCACCGGGGGAGATAGGAGACACTGAAGCTTTCTTT. The chain has TRBV18 and TRBJ1-1, with D perhaps TRBD1 (5 bases). V was shortened by 3 bases and J by 3 bases, with 14 bases between the two germline ends. Germline CDR1 is KGHSH and CDR2 is LQKENI. This CDR3 has 15 amino acids.